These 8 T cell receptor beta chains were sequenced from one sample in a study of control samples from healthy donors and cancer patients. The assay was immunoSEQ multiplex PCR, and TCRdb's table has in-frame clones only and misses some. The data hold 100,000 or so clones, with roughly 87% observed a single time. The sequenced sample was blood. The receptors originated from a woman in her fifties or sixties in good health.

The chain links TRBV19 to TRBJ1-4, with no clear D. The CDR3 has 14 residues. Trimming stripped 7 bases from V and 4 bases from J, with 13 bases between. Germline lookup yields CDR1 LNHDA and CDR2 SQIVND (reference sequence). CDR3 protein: CASKLREINEKLFF. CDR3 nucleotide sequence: TGTGCCAGTAAACTCCGTGAGATTAATGAAAAACTGTTTTTT.

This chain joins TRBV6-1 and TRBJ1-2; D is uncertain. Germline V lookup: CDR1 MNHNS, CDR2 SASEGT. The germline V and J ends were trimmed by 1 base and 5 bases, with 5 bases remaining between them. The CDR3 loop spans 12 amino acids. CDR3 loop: CASSEDYYGYTF. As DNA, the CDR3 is TGTGCCAGCAGTGAAGATTATTATGGCTACACCTTC.

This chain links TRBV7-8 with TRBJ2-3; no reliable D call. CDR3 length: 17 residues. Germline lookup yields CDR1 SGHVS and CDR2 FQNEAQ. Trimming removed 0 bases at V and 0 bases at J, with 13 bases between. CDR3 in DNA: TGTGCCAGCAGCTTAGCCAAAGTGAGCATCAGCACAGATACGCAGTATTTT. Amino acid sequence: CASSLAKVSISTDTQYF.

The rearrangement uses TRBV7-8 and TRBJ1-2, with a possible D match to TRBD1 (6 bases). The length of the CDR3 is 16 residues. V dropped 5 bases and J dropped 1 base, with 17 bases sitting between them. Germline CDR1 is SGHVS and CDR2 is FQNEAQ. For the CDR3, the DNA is TGTGCCAGCAGCCCAAACCGGGACACAAATAACTATGGCTACACCTTC. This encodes CASSPNRDTNNYGYTF.

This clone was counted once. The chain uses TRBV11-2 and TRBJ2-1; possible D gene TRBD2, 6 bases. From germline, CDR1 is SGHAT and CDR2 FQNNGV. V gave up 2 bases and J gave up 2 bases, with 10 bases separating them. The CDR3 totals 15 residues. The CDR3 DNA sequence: TGTGCCAGCAGCTTATCCGGGAGTACCTACAATGAGCAGTTCTTC. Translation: CASSLSGSTYNEQFF. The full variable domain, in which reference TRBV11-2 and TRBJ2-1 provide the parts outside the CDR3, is EAGVAQSPRYKIIEKRQSVAFWCNPISGHATLYWYQQILGQGPKLLIQFQNNGVVDDSQLPKDRFSAERLKGVDSTLKIQPAKLEDSAVYLCASSLSGSTYNEQFFGPGTRLTVL.

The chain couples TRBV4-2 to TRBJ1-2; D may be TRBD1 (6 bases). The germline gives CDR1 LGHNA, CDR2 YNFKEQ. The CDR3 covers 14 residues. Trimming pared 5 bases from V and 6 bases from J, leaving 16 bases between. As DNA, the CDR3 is TGTGCCAGCAGCATGTCCACAGGGAGGGATGGCTACACCTTC. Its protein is CASSMSTGRDGYTF.

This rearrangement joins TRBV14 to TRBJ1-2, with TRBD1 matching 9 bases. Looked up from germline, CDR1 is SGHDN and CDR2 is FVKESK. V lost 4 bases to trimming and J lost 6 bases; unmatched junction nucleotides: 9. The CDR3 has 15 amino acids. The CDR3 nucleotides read TGTGCCAGCAGCCCGCTAGGGGACAGGGCGAATGGCTACACCTTC. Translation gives CASSPLGDRANGYTF.

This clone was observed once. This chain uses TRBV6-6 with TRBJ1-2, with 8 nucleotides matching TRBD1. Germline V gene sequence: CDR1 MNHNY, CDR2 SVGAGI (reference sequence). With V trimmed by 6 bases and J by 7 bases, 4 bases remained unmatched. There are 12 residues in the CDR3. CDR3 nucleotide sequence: TGTGCCAGCAGCTCAGGGGGCGTTGGCTACACCTTC. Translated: CASSSGGVGYTF.